This TCR beta chain was sequenced for a study of CD8 T cells in ankylosing spondylitis. A remark on this clonotype: Its antigen is not identified.

Making use of molecular barcodes, quantitative 5'-RACE generated TCR beta libraries. TCRdb re-called the 5' RACE reads with MiXCR, one entry per CDR3 protein. The table lists approximately 350,000 distinct CDR3 sequences, about 20% of them singletons, with approximately 14% in the top ten. Broader study findings: Significant enrichment of disease-linked clones was reportedly seen in matched ankylosing spondylitis synovial fluid. Within ankylosing spondylitis blood, a TCR beta motif made up of fewer than ten highly homologous variants appeared to be characteristic.

This CDR3 has 20 residues. Losses at the gene ends were 0 bases for V and 4 bases for J; bases not matched to a gene: 17. In germline, CDR1 is SGDLS, CDR2 YYNGEE. Sequences were obtained from blood, either unsorted or a sorted T cell fraction (not recorded which). The J gene is TRBJ2-1, the V gene TRBV9; 9 bases line up with TRBD2. This TCR derives from a male donor with ankylosing spondylitis or in good health (not recorded which). The CDR3 sequence: CASSVEEMGLSGGLYNEQFF. DNA of the CDR3: TGTGCCAGCAGCGTAGAGGAAATGGGCCTTAGCGGGGGCCTATACAATGAGCAGTTCTTC.